Below are 27 T cell receptor beta chains sequenced from a single sample in a study of blood T cell repertoires in COVID-19. Sequencing used immunoSEQ multiplex PCR; TCRdb keeps in-frame clones, though not all of them. There are some 62,000 clones in the sample; roughly three quarters occur only once, and around 21% lies in the top ten. The sequencing sample was made of peripheral blood. The source of these receptors is a woman of 80 years or more with active or convalescent COVID-19.

The rearrangement links TRBV6-5 to TRBJ2-5; D possibly corresponds to TRBD1 (7 bases). V lost 6 bases and J lost 2, with 13 bases in between. Germline CDR1 reads MNHEY; CDR2 reads SVGAGI. The length of the CDR3 is 14 residues. The CDR3 bases are TGTGCCAGCAGGAGGACAGGAGGGCAAGAGACCCAGTACTTC. Translation gives CASRRTGGQETQYF.

This clone was detected once. The CDR3 DNA sequence: TGTGCCAGCAGCCCTGGGCCCACAGATACGCAGTATTTT. This translates into CASSPGPTDTQYF. The rearrangement joins TRBV11-2 to TRBJ2-3; D is unresolved. V lost 5 bases and J lost 2, with 8 bases in between. The CDR3 spans 13 residues. Looked up from germline, CDR1 is SGHAT and CDR2 is FQNNGV.

This clone was picked up one time. V usage is TRBV20-1 and J usage is TRBJ2-5; 12 bases are a match to TRBD2. Trimming at V came to 3 bases and at J to 5 bases, leaving 4 bases not matched to a gene. Germline V gene data show CDR1 as DFQATT and CDR2 as SNEGSKA (reference sequence). The CDR3 length is 14 residues. The CDR3 DNA reads TGCAGTGCTAGTCGTGGACTAGCGGGGGAGACCCAGTACTTC. This encodes CSASRGLAGETQYF.

The chain employs TRBV6-5 and TRBJ2-3; possibly TRBD2 for D (5 bases). The CDR3 is 11 residues long. CDR1 and CDR2 from the germline V gene are MNHEY and SVGAGI. Trimming left V 8 bases short and J 4 bases short, with 7 bases between. The chain's CDR3 is CASEGADTQYF. DNA of the CDR3: TGTGCCAGCGAGGGTGCAGATACGCAGTATTTT.

The V call is TRBV5-1, the J call TRBJ2-3, with 8 bases that match TRBD2. Germline lookup yields CDR1 SGHRS and CDR2 YFSETQ. The CDR3 is made up of 16 amino acids. V lost 1 base, J lost 0 bases, and 4 bases stayed unmatched. CDR3 DNA: TGCGCCAGCAGCTTGTTGCGGGGGGCTAGCACAGATACGCAGTATTTT. Amino acid sequence: CASSLLRGASTDTQYF. Together with reference TRBV5-1 and TRBJ2-3, the CDR3 gives the full variable domain: KAGVTQTPRYLIKTRGQQVTLSCSPISGHRSVSWYQQTPGQGLQFLFEYFSETQRNKGNFPGRFSGRQFSNSRSEMNVSTLELGDSALYLCASSLLRGASTDTQYFGPGTRLTVL.

The chain links TRBV5-1 to TRBJ2-2, with unresolved D. The CDR3 length is 14 residues. V was cut by 0 bases and J by 5 bases, with 8 bases left in between. Germline assignment: CDR1 SGHRS and CDR2 YFSETQ. CDR3 bases: TGCGCCAGCAGCTTGGGACAATTGACCGGGGAGCTGTTTTTT. This encodes CASSLGQLTGELFF.

This sequence joins TRBV6-5 and TRBJ2-2; 10 bases fit TRBD1. This CDR3 comprises 15 residues. V lost 4 bases to trimming and J lost 1 base; unmatched junction nucleotides: 0. From germline, CDR1 is MNHEY and CDR2 SVGAGI. The DNA for the CDR3 is TGTGCCAGCAGTTGGACAGGGGGGAACACCGGGGAGCTGTTTTTT. Residues: CASSWTGGNTGELFF.

The V call is TRBV11-2, the J call TRBJ2-7, with 10 bases aligning to TRBD1. The CDR3 has 14 residues. Trimming at V came to 6 bases and at J to 2 bases, leaving 4 bases not matched to a gene. Germline lookup yields CDR1 SGHAT and CDR2 FQNNGV. This CDR3 reads CASSWDRGTYEQYF. In DNA, the CDR3 is TGTGCCAGCAGTTGGGACAGGGGAACCTACGAGCAGTACTTC.

CDR3 sequence (DNA): TGTGCCAGTAGTGTCAACGGGAATTCACCCCTCCACTTT. Encoded protein: CASSVNGNSPLHF. The chain is built from TRBV19 and TRBJ1-6; D gene ambiguous. V was shortened by 5 bases and J by 7 bases, with 9 bases between the two germline ends. Germline CDR1 LNHDA, CDR2 SQIVND (reference sequence). The CDR3 spans 13 residues.

The chain has TRBV19 and TRBJ1-2; 8 nucleotides align to TRBD1. V shed 4 bases and J 0 bases; nucleotides not matched to a gene: 7. The CDR3 consists of 16 residues. Per the germline V gene, CDR1 is LNHDA and CDR2 is SQIVND (reference sequence). This CDR3 reads CASSSSGTGSNYGYTF. In DNA, the CDR3 is TGTGCCAGTAGTAGTTCCGGGACAGGTTCTAACTATGGCTACACCTTC.

The chain is built from TRBV27 and TRBJ2-1; D gene ambiguous. Germline CDR1 MNHEY, CDR2 SMNVEV (reference sequence). The CDR3 consists of 15 residues. Trimming took off 6 bases at V and 0 bases at J, with 12 bases between the two ends. CDR3 in amino acids: CASSHVGNSYNEQFF. CDR3 DNA: TGTGCCAGCAGCCACGTGGGCAACTCCTACAATGAGCAGTTCTTC.

This sequence joins TRBV7-9 and TRBJ2-3; TRBD2 matches at 12 bases. Looked up from germline, CDR1 is SEHNR and CDR2 is FQNEAQ (reference sequence). This CDR3 contains 16 residues. Unmatched junction bases numbered 5, after V lost 5 bases and J lost 2 bases. CDR3 region: CASSTWTSGITDTQYF. The DNA for the CDR3 is TGTGCCAGCAGCACTTGGACTAGCGGGATCACAGATACGCAGTATTTT.

The chain has TRBV7-9 and TRBJ2-7; the match to TRBD1 covers 8 bases. The CDR3 is 14 amino acids. Germline V gives CDR1 SEHNR, CDR2 FQNEAQ (reference sequence). The trim removed 5 bases at V and 2 bases at J, leaving 5 bases unmatched. The CDR3 loop is CASSIGQGTYEQYF. The CDR3 nucleotides are TGTGCCAGCAGCATCGGACAGGGAACCTACGAGCAGTACTTC. Filled out from reference TRBV7-9 and TRBJ2-7, the complete variable domain reads DTGVSQNPRHKITKRGQNVTFRCDPISEHNRLYWYRQTLGQGPEFLTYFQNEAQLEKSRLLSDRFSAERPKGSFSTLEIQRTEQGDSAMYLCASSIGQGTYEQYFGPGTRLTVT.

V and J are TRBV6-1 and TRBJ1-6; a weak D match, TRBD1 (6 bases). Looked up from germline, CDR1 is MNHNS and CDR2 is SASEGT. Trimming pared 3 bases from V and 9 bases from J, leaving 12 bases between. This CDR3 is 14 amino acids long. CDR3 sequence reads: CASSDRGRSSPLHF. The CDR3 DNA reads as TGTGCCAGCAGTGACAGGGGAAGGAGTTCACCCCTCCACTTT.

The genes are TRBV21-1 and TRBJ2-7; the D call TRBD2 from the table was never checked on the DNA. TRBV21-1 is flagged as a pseudogene. This CDR3 is 14 amino acids long. The CDR3 sequence: CASSISGSSYEQYF. For the CDR3, the DNA is TGTGCCAGCAGCATATCGGGGAGCTCCTACGAGCAGTACTTC.

The J gene is TRBJ2-2, the V gene TRBV19; 13 bases map to TRBD2. CDR3 length equals 15 residues. After removal of 6 bases from V and 5 bases from J, the junction contained 3 bases not matched to a gene. Germline values: CDR1 LNHDA, CDR2 SQIVND (reference sequence). The CDR3 spells CASRGTSGVTGELFF. The CDR3 DNA follows: TGTGCCAGTAGAGGGACTAGCGGGGTTACCGGGGAGCTGTTTTTT.

The V and J genes are TRBV7-2 and TRBJ1-1; D remains unclear. The V gene lost 8 bases and the J gene lost 1 base, with 14 bases spanning the gap. Germline CDR1 is SGHTA and CDR2 is FQGNSA. The CDR3 runs 14 residues. CDR3 in amino acids: CASLLVTGNTEAFF. The CDR3 nucleotides are TGTGCCAGCCTGCTTGTTACGGGGAACACTGAAGCTTTCTTT.

The DNA of the CDR3 is TGTGCCAGCAGCCCGGACAGGGGTGATGAAAAACTGTTTTTT. Translation: CASSPDRGDEKLFF. The V and J genes are TRBV7-2 and TRBJ1-4; 9 bases map to TRBD1. Germline values: CDR1 SGHTA, CDR2 FQGNSA. V dropped 5 bases and J dropped 6; count of bases not matched to a gene: 4. The CDR3 has 14 residues.

This chain uses TRBV11-2 with TRBJ1-1, with TRBD1 matching 7 bases. This CDR3 region has 16 residues. CDR1 and CDR2 from the germline V gene are SGHAT and FQNNGV. V dropped 4 bases and J dropped 6; count of bases not matched to a gene: 14. For the CDR3, the DNA is TGTGCCAGCAGCTACCAACCTACAGGGGATAATGCTGAAGCTTTCTTT. The encoded protein is CASSYQPTGDNAEAFF. The variable domain in full, completed from reference TRBV11-2 and TRBJ1-1, reads EAGVAQSPRYKIIEKRQSVAFWCNPISGHATLYWYQQILGQGPKLLIQFQNNGVVDDSQLPKDRFSAERLKGVDSTLKIQPAKLEDSAVYLCASSYQPTGDNAEAFFGQGTRLTVV.

The genes are TRBV30 and TRBJ1-2, with D possibly matching TRBD1 (6 bases). The germline V gene encodes CDR1 GTSNPN and CDR2 SVGIG (reference sequence). Trimming took 7 bases from V and 4 from J, leaving 19 bases between them. The CDR3 consists of 14 residues. The CDR3 region has the DNA TGTGCCTTGCGAGGGAGGGGGAGTTCCTATGGCTACACCTTC. It codes for CALRGRGSSYGYTF.

This clone showed up just once. This rearrangement joins TRBV25-1 to TRBJ1-2, with 7 bases identical to TRBD1. The trim removed 3 bases at V and 10 bases at J, leaving 23 bases unmatched. CDR3 length: 18 amino acids. Germline-derived CDR1 and CDR2 are MGHDK and SYGVNS. The CDR3 nucleotides are TGTGCCAGCAGTGAGCGCGACCGGGACAGACACCCTTACCTTGTCTACACCTTC. Translating it yields CASSERDRDRHPYLVYTF.

J is TRBJ1-4 and V is TRBV24-1; 9 bases are shared with TRBD1. Per germline, CDR1 KGHDR and CDR2 SFDVKD. This CDR3 comprises 17 residues. Germline trimming cut 4 bases from V and 8 bases from J; bases unmatched to any gene: 13. Here the CDR3 reads CATSDIDRQGEGEKLFF. The CDR3 nucleotides are TGTGCCACCAGTGACATCGATCGACAGGGGGAAGGGGAAAAACTGTTTTTT.

The gene calls are TRBV19 and TRBJ2-4; D call uncertain. V lost 6 bases to trimming and J lost 9 bases, with 15 bases between them. Germline-derived CDR1 and CDR2 are LNHDA and SQIVND (reference sequence). This CDR3 has 13 amino acids. CDR3 amino acids: CASSRSLRGIQYF. CDR3 DNA: TGTGCCAGTAGCCGCTCCCTTCGCGGCATTCAGTACTTC.

V and J are TRBV18 and TRBJ1-1, with 8 bases that match TRBD1. CDR1 and CDR2 (germline): KGHSH, LQKENI. V lost 5 bases, J lost 5 bases, and 13 bases stayed unmatched. The CDR3 runs 16 residues. CDR3 bases: TGTGCCAGCTCAGAACTCCAGGGGGCTGCGGAGACTGAAGCTTTCTTT. The encoded protein is CASSELQGAAETEAFF.

The J gene is TRBJ1-5, the V gene TRBV19; 11 bases map to TRBD1. V was pared by 4 bases and J by 3 bases, with 8 bases of the junction left unmatched. The germline CDR1 and CDR2 sequences are LNHDA and SQIVND (reference sequence). The CDR3 runs 17 residues. The CDR3 bases are TGTGCCAGTAGTAACCCGGGACAGGGGGGAGACAATCAGCCCCAGCATTTT. Amino acids: CASSNPGQGGDNQPQHF.

The J gene is TRBJ1-5, the V gene TRBV6-6; D unresolved. The length of the CDR3 is 15 residues. Trimming removed 6 bases at V and 4 bases at J, with 16 bases between. Germline V lookup: CDR1 MNHNY, CDR2 SVGAGI (reference sequence). The CDR3: CASSQTSTGNQPQHF. For the CDR3, the DNA is TGTGCCAGCAGCCAGACGAGTACGGGAAATCAGCCCCAGCATTTT.

The sample holds a few counts of this clone. J is TRBJ2-7 and V is TRBV2, with 7 bases that match TRBD1. The CDR3 contains 15 residues. J gave up 3 bases and V 5 bases, and 10 bases lay outside the gene matches. Per germline, CDR1 SNHLY and CDR2 FYNNEI. The CDR3 nucleotides are TGTGCCAGCAGTCCCCGGGACAGACAAATCTACGAGCAGTACTTC. The encoded protein is CASSPRDRQIYEQYF. The whole variable domain, filled in from reference TRBV2 and TRBJ2-7, reads EPEVTQTPSHQVTQMGQEVILRCVPISNHLYFYWYRQILGQKVEFLVSFYNNEISEKSEIFDDQFSVERPDGSNFTLKIRSTKLEDSAMYFCASSPRDRQIYEQYFGPGTRLTVT.